One and the same sample provided the 11 T cell receptor beta chains below, sequenced in a study of blood T cell repertoires in COVID-19. Assay: immunoSEQ multiplex PCR; the TCRdb copy retains only in-frame clones and omits some. The data contain approximately 490,000 clones, 70% to 90% of them singletons. Source material: PBMCs or T cells enriched from blood (not recorded which). The receptors stem from a woman aged 55-70 years who had recovered from COVID-19.

The chain links TRBV13 to TRBJ2-1, with TRBD1 identical over 9 bases. The CDR3 covers 17 residues. Looked up from germline, CDR1 is PRHDT and CDR2 is FYEKMQ (reference sequence). J was trimmed by 6 bases and V by 4 bases; bases with no gene match: 13. The CDR3 DNA sequence: TGTGCCAGCAGCTCAGGGTGGGGACAGGGCTTCATCAATGAGCAGTTCTTC. As protein: CASSSGWGQGFINEQFF. The full variable domain, with the rest looked up from reference TRBV13 and TRBJ2-1, is AAGVIQSPRHLIKEKRETATLKCYPIPRHDTVYWYQQGPGQDPQFLISFYEKMQSDKGSIPDRFSAQQFSDYHSELNMSSLELGDSALYFCASSSGWGQGFINEQFFGPGTRLTVL.

As for this clone: At the DNA level, this CDR3 is encoded by other sequences in the same sample as well. The rearrangement links TRBV5-1 to TRBJ1-3, with TRBD1 matching 7 bases. V lost 0 bases, J lost 3 bases, and 3 bases stayed unmatched. Germline CDR1 and CDR2: SGHRS and YFSETQ. The CDR3 has 15 residues. CDR3 sequence: CASSLEGGSGNTIYF. The DNA of the CDR3 is TGCGCCAGCAGCTTGGAAGGGGGCAGTGGAAACACCATATATTTT.

The chain employs TRBV3-1 (or the pseudogene TRBV3-2) and TRBJ1-1; D is unresolved. Germline values: CDR1 LGHDT, CDR2 YNNKEL (reference sequence). Between the trimmed V and J ends, which lost 1 base and 7 bases, there was a span of 7 bases. CDR3 length equals 12 residues. The DNA for the CDR3 is TGTGCCAGCAGCCAAGGACGAGGTGAAGCTTTCTTT. Translating gives CASSQGRGEAFF.

The chain combines TRBV2 with TRBJ2-3; 8 nucleotides line up with TRBD1. The junction had 4 bases not matched to a gene; V was cut back by 6 bases and J by 2 bases. The length of the CDR3 is 14 residues. The germline V gene has CDR1 SNHLY and CDR2 FYNNEI. The chain's CDR3 is CASRGTGLTDTQYF. Written as DNA, the CDR3 is TGTGCCAGCAGAGGGACAGGTCTCACAGATACGCAGTATTTT. The variable domain in full, with the rest retrieved from reference TRBV2 and TRBJ2-3, is EPEVTQTPSHQVTQMGQEVILRCVPISNHLYFYWYRQILGQKVEFLVSFYNNEISEKSEIFDDQFSVERPDGSNFTLKIRSTKLEDSAMYFCASRGTGLTDTQYFGPGTRLTVL.

J is TRBJ1-2 and V is TRBV6-6; tentative D call: TRBD1 (5 bases). The CDR3 totals 15 residues. Germline CDR1 reads MNHNY; CDR2 reads SVGAGI (reference sequence). V was pared by 0 bases and J by 0 bases, with 8 bases between. The CDR3 DNA follows: TGTGCCAGCAGTTACTCGACGACAGCTAACTATGGCTACACCTTC. Its protein is CASSYSTTANYGYTF.

The J gene is TRBJ2-3, the V gene TRBV19; tentatively, D is TRBD1 (6 bases). Germline loops: CDR1 LNHDA, CDR2 SQIVND (reference sequence). CDR3 length equals 19 residues. V dropped 5 bases and J dropped 0 bases, with 24 bases sitting between them. This CDR3 reads CASSYLHPSRDISTDTQYF. For the CDR3, the DNA is TGTGCCAGTAGTTATCTCCACCCCTCCAGGGACATTAGCACAGATACGCAGTATTTT.

This chain joins TRBV19 and TRBJ2-2, with 10 bases aligning to TRBD1. Trimming removed 4 bases from V and 8 bases from J; junction bases left unmatched: 10. The CDR3 covers 16 residues. Germline loops: CDR1 LNHDA, CDR2 SQIVND (reference sequence). The CDR3 DNA reads as TGTGCCAGTAGTAGGGGCCGACAGGGGGCTTGGGGGGAGCTGTTTTTT. It translates to CASSRGRQGAWGELFF.

This rearrangement joins TRBV28 to TRBJ2-5, with a possible D match to TRBD1 (7 bases). Germline values: CDR1 MDHEN, CDR2 SYDVKM. The ends were cut back, 7 bases at V and 3 bases at J, with 18 bases in the middle. This CDR3 comprises 15 residues. The CDR3 DNA follows: TGTGCCAGCACCGAGGCGGGGACAGCAAAAGAGACCCAGTACTTC. This translates into CASTEAGTAKETQYF.

The chain couples TRBV7-2 to TRBJ2-2; a possible D gene is TRBD1 (5 bases). The CDR3 runs 13 residues. V shed 6 bases and J shed 4 bases, with 9 bases lying between them. CDR1 is SGHTA and CDR2 is FQGNSA in the germline V gene. CDR3 coding DNA: TGTGCCAGCAGGAGTGGGGCCACCGGGGAGCTGTTTTTT. Translating it yields CASRSGATGELFF.

The V and J genes are TRBV27 and TRBJ1-6, with D tentatively TRBD1 (5 bases). V was clipped by 8 bases and J by 5 bases, with 16 bases between them. Per germline, CDR1 MNHEY and CDR2 SMNVEV (reference sequence). There are 15 residues in the CDR3. The DNA of the CDR3 is TGTGCCAGCGGATTCCGACAGCCGAATAATTCACCCCTCCACTTT. Its protein is CASGFRQPNNSPLHF.

The CDR3 DNA sequence: TGTGCCAGCAGTGCGAAAGGGGCTCCCATAGGGTCCTACGAGCAGTACTTC. It yields the protein CASSAKGAPIGSYEQYF. The rearrangement links TRBV6-1 to TRBJ2-7, with D possibly matching TRBD1 (5 bases). V was shortened by 4 bases and J by 1 base, with 20 bases between the two germline ends. This CDR3 contains 17 residues. Germline lookup yields CDR1 MNHNS and CDR2 SASEGT.